What follows are 4 T cell receptor beta chains derived from one specimen sequenced in a study of cytomegalovirus exposure and HLA in healthy donors. 13 Jbeta primers and 60 Vbeta primers were used for the PCR. Measured with immunoSEQ multiplex PCR; TCRdb has only the in-frame clones, and not every one. The table lists around 80,000 clones, about a tenth of them singletons. Sequencing was done on a sample of PBMCs. Every receptor here comes from a man in his sixties in good health and CMV-seropositive.

The chain employs TRBV7-3 and TRBJ2-1; 14 nucleotides line up with TRBD2. The CDR3 spans 15 residues. Germline values: CDR1 SGHTA, CDR2 FQGTGA. The ends lost 3 bases at V and 10 bases at J; junction bases unmatched: 5. In DNA, the CDR3 is TGTGCCAGCAGCTTGGGACTAGCGGGAGCTAGGGAGCAGTTCTTC. Its protein product is CASSLGLAGAREQFF. The full variable domain, in which reference TRBV7-3 and TRBJ2-1 provide the parts outside the CDR3, is GAGVSQTPSNKVTEKGKYVELRCDPISGHTALYWYRQSLGQGPEFLIYFQGTGAADDSGLPNDRFFAVRPEGSVSTLKIQRTERGDSAVYLCASSLGLAGAREQFFGPGTRLTVL.

This clone was found a few times. In nucleotides, the CDR3 is TGTGCCAGCAGTTACTCGGCAGGGTACGGGACCGGGGAGCTGTTTTTT. This translates into CASSYSAGYGTGELFF. The chain is built from TRBV6-5 and TRBJ2-2, with D perhaps TRBD1 (5 bases). CDR1 and CDR2 from the germline V gene are MNHEY and SVGAGI. The CDR3 is 16 amino acids. With 0 bases removed from V and 5 bases from J, the gap between germline ends came to 13 bases.

In its sample, this clone was seen a few times. V gene TRBV13 combines with J gene TRBJ2-7, with TRBD2 as a possible D gene (5 bases). The V gene lost 2 bases and the J gene lost 2 bases, with 10 bases spanning the gap. Germline CDR1 reads PRHDT; CDR2 reads FYEKMQ (reference sequence). The CDR3 has 14 amino acids. For the CDR3, the DNA is TGTGCCAGCAGCTTACCCGGGGAGACCTACGAGCAGTACTTC. Its translation: CASSLPGETYEQYF.

This clone has at least ten counts. The chain carries TRBV9 and TRBJ2-1, with a possible D match to TRBD2 (5 bases). V shed 0 bases and J shed 0 bases, with 10 bases lying between them. This CDR3 contains 16 residues. Germline V gene data show CDR1 as SGDLS and CDR2 as YYNGEE. The CDR3 nucleotides are TGTGCCAGCAGCGTAGTGACTACCCGCTCCTACAATGAGCAGTTCTTC. This codes for CASSVVTTRSYNEQFF.